These 30 T cell receptor beta chains share one sample of origin, sequenced in a study of tissue T cells after allogeneic stem cell transplantation. Method: immunoSEQ multiplex PCR; TCRdb's copy keeps in-frame clones and lacks some. The table has 35,000 to 50,000 clones, roughly 92% seen once; the top ten hold about 3.8%. The source material was blood, sampled before transplantation. These receptors were taken from a woman aged 40 to 75 who later had graft-versus-host disease after an allogeneic stem cell transplant.

The chain uses TRBV5-1 and TRBJ2-6, with 8 bases aligning to TRBD1. V was clipped by 2 bases and J by 0 bases; unmatched bases: 7. The CDR3 totals 18 residues. Germline V gene sequence: CDR1 SGHRS, CDR2 YFSETQ. Here the CDR3 DNA reads TGCGCCAGCAGCTTCACCGGGACAGGCGCCTCTGGGGCCAACGTCCTGACTTTC. Its translation: CASSFTGTGASGANVLTF.

This rearrangement joins TRBV30 to TRBJ1-5, with TRBD1 matching over 8 bases. Germline CDR1 and CDR2: GTSNPN and SVGIG (reference sequence). The CDR3 consists of 14 residues. Trimming removed 4 bases from V and 3 bases from J; junction bases left unmatched: 5. CDR3 protein: CAWTTGVDNQPQHF. In nucleotides, the CDR3 is TGTGCCTGGACGACAGGGGTGGACAATCAGCCCCAGCATTTT.

This clone has a handful of counts. The CDR3 sequence is CASSLDRVEQYF. DNA for the CDR3: TGTGCCAGCAGCCTCGACAGGGTCGAGCAGTACTTC. The chain uses TRBV12-3 or TRBV12-4 and TRBJ2-7; 7 bases map to TRBD1. The CDR3 extends over 12 amino acids. The junction had 5 bases not matched to a gene; V was cut back by 6 bases and J by 6 bases.

The V gene is TRBV7-2, the J gene TRBJ1-3; D is possibly TRBD1 (5 bases). This CDR3 region has 16 residues. V shed 1 base and J shed 0 bases, with 10 bases lying between them. Germline loops: CDR1 SGHTA, CDR2 FQGNSA. The CDR3 DNA follows: TGTGCCAGCAGCTTAGGACAGCTAGTCTCTGGAAACACCATATATTTT. Protein sequence: CASSLGQLVSGNTIYF.

This clone was detected a few times. The V and J genes are TRBV6-5 and TRBJ2-2; tentatively, D is TRBD1 or TRBD2 (6 bases each). The germline V gene encodes CDR1 MNHEY and CDR2 SVGAGI. V lost 4 bases and J lost 4, with 16 bases in between. The CDR3 spans 16 residues. In DNA form, the CDR3 reads TGTGCCAGCAGTTCTCTGGGGGGCTTCACCACCGGGGAGCTGTTTTTT. It translates to CASSSLGGFTTGELFF.

This clone was picked up a small number of times. This chain links TRBV27 with TRBJ2-1; D might be TRBD2 (6 bases). The CDR3 sequence is 12 residues long. The germline V and J ends were trimmed by 3 bases and 7 bases, with 7 bases remaining between them. The germline V gene encodes CDR1 MNHEY and CDR2 SMNVEV (reference sequence). The DNA for the CDR3 is TGTGCCAGCAGTTTGGAGGGGAATGAGCAGTTCTTC. Amino acids: CASSLEGNEQFF.

In its sample, this clone was seen once. The V and J genes are TRBV7-9 and TRBJ2-7; no clear D. V lost 5 bases and J 0 bases, leaving 14 bases between the germline ends. This CDR3 spans 15 amino acids. The V gene's germline CDR1 is SEHNR and CDR2 FQNEAQ (reference sequence). CDR3 sequence reads: CASSPVGRSSYEQYF. In nucleotides, the CDR3 is TGTGCCAGCAGCCCCGTGGGCAGAAGCTCCTACGAGCAGTACTTC.

The count of this clone is one. V usage is TRBV28 and J usage is TRBJ1-2; 7 nucleotides line up with TRBD1. Per germline, CDR1 MDHEN and CDR2 SYDVKM. This CDR3 has 15 amino acids. Trimming cost V 2 bases and J 4 bases; bases outside gene matches: 7. The CDR3 loop reads CASSLGPRQGYGYTF. DNA of the CDR3: TGTGCCAGCAGTTTAGGGCCCCGACAGGGCTATGGCTACACCTTC.

The V call is TRBV5-8, the J call TRBJ2-2, with 8 bases fitting TRBD1. CDR1 and CDR2 from the germline V gene are SGHTS and YDEGEE. This CDR3 has 16 amino acids. The junction had 7 bases not matched to a gene; V was cut back by 5 bases and J by 1 base. The DNA for the CDR3 is TGTGCCAGCAGAATAACGACAGGGGAGAACACCGGGGAGCTGTTTTTT. Its protein product is CASRITTGENTGELFF. Variable domain in full (rest from reference TRBV5-8 and TRBJ2-2): EAGVTQSPTHLIKTRGQQATLRCSPISGHTSVYWYQQALGLGLQFLLWYDEGEERNRGNFPPRFSGRQFPNYSSELNVNALELEDSALYLCASRITTGENTGELFFGEGSRLTVL.

This clone has just one count. The rearrangement joins TRBV4-1 to TRBJ2-3; perhaps TRBD1 as D (6 bases). V shed 1 base and J shed 0 bases, with 14 bases lying between them. Germline values: CDR1 MGHRA, CDR2 YSYEKL. This CDR3 has 17 residues. CDR3 DNA sequence: TGCGCCAGCAGCCAAGCTCCACAGGGTTCTAGCACAGATACGCAGTATTTT. Protein: CASSQAPQGSSTDTQYF.

The rearrangement joins TRBV6-5 to TRBJ1-5; TRBD1 matches at 7 bases. The CDR3 consists of 15 residues. The germline V gene has CDR1 MNHEY and CDR2 SVGAGI. Unmatched junction bases numbered 9, after V lost 6 bases and J lost 4 bases. For the CDR3, the DNA is TGTGCCAGCAGGCCGTCCGGGACAGAAAATCAGCCCCAGCATTTT. It yields the protein CASRPSGTENQPQHF.

This chain connects TRBV15 to TRBJ2-1, with TRBD1 matching 10 bases. The V gene end was trimmed by 0 bases and the J gene end by 5 bases; junction bases not matched to a gene: 4. In germline, CDR1 is LNHNV, CDR2 YYDKDF (reference sequence). This CDR3 has 16 amino acids. Here the CDR3 reads CATSREGTGVDNEQFF. In nucleotides, the CDR3 is TGTGCCACCAGCAGAGAAGGGACAGGGGTCGACAATGAGCAGTTCTTC.

The chain employs TRBV30 and TRBJ1-5; 9 bases line up with TRBD1. The CDR3 length is 16 residues. Trimming took 2 bases from V and 2 from J; bases not matched to a gene: 7. Germline assignment: CDR1 GTSNPN and CDR2 SVGIG (reference sequence). The CDR3: CAWSNTRTGGNQPQHF. The CDR3 DNA reads TGTGCCTGGAGTAATACGAGGACAGGGGGCAATCAGCCCCAGCATTTT.

This clone was counted once. The gene calls are TRBV28 and TRBJ1-4; no reliable D call. Germline CDR1 MDHEN, CDR2 SYDVKM. Trimming took off 10 bases at V and 8 bases at J, with 14 bases between the two ends. The CDR3 loop spans 12 amino acids. The CDR3 DNA follows: TGTGCCACCTCCGACCGATGGGAAAAACTGTTTTTT. Its protein product is CATSDRWEKLFF.

V and J are TRBV6-5 and TRBJ2-5, with 9 bases identical to TRBD2. V was pared by 7 bases and J by 5 bases, with 11 bases of the junction left unmatched. Germline loops: CDR1 MNHEY, CDR2 SVGAGI. This CDR3 spans 15 amino acids. The CDR3 here is CASTVAGVHMETQYF. Written as DNA, the CDR3 is TGTGCCAGCACCGTAGCGGGAGTGCATATGGAGACCCAGTACTTC.

This clone was seen once. V usage is TRBV4-3 and J usage is TRBJ2-7; the D gene could be TRBD1 or TRBD2 (5 bases each). CDR1 and CDR2 (germline): LGHNA, YSLEER. The CDR3 has 15 residues. V lost 4 bases and J lost 3, with 16 bases in between. CDR3 region: CASSLSDSDYYEQYF. The CDR3 DNA is TGCGCCAGCAGCCTCAGCGACAGCGACTACTACGAGCAGTACTTC.

This chain uses TRBV5-5 with TRBJ2-5, with D perhaps TRBD2 (7 bases). V lost 5 bases to trimming and J lost 2 bases, with 25 bases between them. The CDR3 loop spans 18 amino acids. Germline-derived CDR1 and CDR2 are SGHKS and YYEKEE (reference sequence). CDR3 nucleotide sequence: TGTGCCAGCAGTTATGGGGTCGCCCAGGGAGGGGGGCAAGAGACCCAGTACTTC. It yields the protein CASSYGVAQGGGQETQYF.

The V call is TRBV5-4, the J call TRBJ1-1; TRBD1 matches at 8 bases. This CDR3 has 14 amino acids. Trimming at V came to 2 bases and at J to 5 bases, leaving 5 bases not matched to a gene. The V gene's germline CDR1 is SGHNT and CDR2 YYREEE (reference sequence). CDR3 nucleotides: TGTGCCAGCAGCTTCCCCAACAGGGGGACTGAAGCTTTCTTT. Translated, it gives CASSFPNRGTEAFF.

The gene calls are TRBV29-1 and TRBJ2-7, with unresolved D. V lost 4 bases, J lost 1 base, and 8 bases lay in between. Germline lookup yields CDR1 SQVTM and CDR2 ANQGSEA. The length of the CDR3 is 12 residues. CDR3 bases: TGCAGCGTTGTCCTAAGGTCCTACGAGCAGTACTTC. It translates to CSVVLRSYEQYF.

This chain uses TRBV18 with TRBJ2-5; D is undetermined. This CDR3 is built from 15 residues. CDR1 and CDR2 (germline): KGHSH, LQKENI. Trimming shortened V by 3 bases and J by 1 base, and 12 bases separated the two germline ends. The CDR3 DNA reads as TGTGCCAGCTCACCCACGGCAGGCCCCCAAGAGACCCAGTACTTC. It is translated as CASSPTAGPQETQYF.

The gene calls are TRBV19 and TRBJ2-4, with D possibly TRBD2 on 5 matching bases. The CDR3 totals 15 residues. V shed 6 bases and J shed 0 bases, with 12 bases lying between them. Germline V gene data show CDR1 as LNHDA and CDR2 as SQIVND (reference sequence). The CDR3 loop reads CASSSGQIAKNIQYF. As DNA, the CDR3 is TGTGCCAGTAGCAGCGGCCAAATAGCCAAAAACATTCAGTACTTC.

The chain links TRBV5-6 to TRBJ1-5, with 12 bases fitting TRBD1. Germline V lookup: CDR1 SGHDT, CDR2 YYEEEE. The length of the CDR3 is 15 residues. Trimming cost V 4 bases and J 5 bases; bases outside gene matches: 4. CDR3 protein: CASSRRDRGHQPQHF. CDR3 DNA: TGTGCCAGCAGCCGCCGGGACAGGGGGCATCAGCCCCAGCATTTT.

This chain uses TRBV15 with TRBJ1-6; unclear D gene. From germline, CDR1 is LNHNV and CDR2 YYDKDF (reference sequence). V was trimmed by 0 bases and J by 10 bases, leaving 10 bases between them. The CDR3 consists of 14 residues. CDR3 protein: CATSRDVGGSPLHF. The CDR3 DNA reads as TGTGCCACCAGCAGAGATGTGGGTGGATCACCCCTCCACTTT.

With respect to this clone: Other DNA sequences of this sample code for an identical CDR3. The chain is built from TRBV19 and TRBJ2-1; weak D call: TRBD2 (6 bases). The ends were cut back, 3 bases at V and 7 bases at J, with 10 bases in the middle. Per germline, CDR1 LNHDA and CDR2 SQIVND (reference sequence). The CDR3 has 13 amino acids. Written as DNA, the CDR3 is TGTGCCAGTAGTATCCTTGGGGGGAATGAGCAGTTCTTC. As protein: CASSILGGNEQFF.

The chain carries TRBV6-5 and TRBJ1-5; D may be TRBD1 (5 bases). Looked up from germline, CDR1 is MNHEY and CDR2 is SVGAGI. The CDR3 covers 13 residues. Trimming removed 8 bases from V and 6 bases from J, with 14 bases in between. The CDR3 DNA follows: TGTGCCAGCGCGTGGGGGATCAGTCAGCCCCAGCATTTT. The encoded protein is CASAWGISQPQHF.

The chain couples TRBV4-3 to TRBJ1-5; D unclear. The germline V gene encodes CDR1 LGHNA and CDR2 YSLEER. Between the trimmed V and J ends, which lost 0 bases and 4 bases, there was a span of 7 bases. The CDR3 totals 14 residues. CDR3 coding DNA: TGCGCCAGCAGCCAAGAAATTTCAAATCAGCCCCAGCATTTT. Translation gives CASSQEISNQPQHF.

V and J are TRBV5-1 and TRBJ2-5; D call uncertain. CDR1 is SGHRS, CDR2 YFSETQ, per germline. The CDR3 extends over 12 amino acids. The germline V and J ends were trimmed by 0 bases and 5 bases, with 5 bases remaining between them. This chain's CDR3 is CASSLVGETQYF. The CDR3 DNA reads as TGCGCCAGCAGCTTGGTAGGTGAGACCCAGTACTTC.

The J gene is TRBJ1-1, the V gene TRBV6-5; 7 nucleotides line up with TRBD1. The CDR3 is made up of 14 amino acids. Germline V gene data show CDR1 as MNHEY and CDR2 as SVGAGI. Germline trimming cut 8 bases from V and 0 bases from J; bases unmatched to any gene: 6. The CDR3 region is CASGKQGMNTEAFF. In nucleotides, the CDR3 is TGTGCCAGCGGTAAACAGGGGATGAACACTGAAGCTTTCTTT.

The V call is TRBV7-3, the J call TRBJ2-1, with D perhaps TRBD1 or TRBD2 (5 bases each). Germline V gives CDR1 SGHTA, CDR2 FQGTGA. This CDR3 comprises 14 residues. V was clipped by 3 bases and J by 8 bases, with 14 bases between them. The CDR3 protein is CASSFYAGTYEQFF. The DNA for the CDR3 is TGTGCCAGCAGCTTTTACGCAGGGACCTATGAGCAGTTCTTC.

The V call is TRBV3-1 (or the pseudogene TRBV3-2), the J call TRBJ1-2; D gene uncertain. The V end lost 6 bases, the J end lost 0 bases, and 14 bases lay between the germline ends. The CDR3 consists of 15 residues. Germline V gene sequence: CDR1 LGHDT, CDR2 YNNKEL (reference sequence). The CDR3 sequence: CASRAQGVTNYGYTF. DNA for the CDR3: TGTGCCAGCAGGGCGCAAGGAGTTACTAACTATGGCTACACCTTC.